These 25 T cell receptor beta chains were sequenced from one sample in a study of OX40 agonist ivuxolimab in advanced cancers. TCRdb's table, derived via immunoSEQ multiplex PCR, lists solely in-frame clones and lacks some. The data hold about 79,000 clones, with roughly nine tenths observed a single time. Source: CD4+ or CD8+ T cells sorted from blood, taken in a trial of the OX40 agonist ivuxolimab. The receptors derive from an adult with an advanced solid tumor such as melanoma, head and neck, liver or kidney cancer.

This clone showed up just once. This chain connects TRBV6-4 to TRBJ2-2; D is tentatively TRBD1 or TRBD2 (5 bases each). Trimming took 5 bases from V and 7 from J, leaving 17 bases between them. The germline V gene encodes CDR1 MRHNA and CDR2 SNTAGT. This CDR3 is built from 15 residues. CDR3 sequence reads: CASSIQAGTDGELFF. The CDR3 DNA sequence: TGTGCCAGCAGTATACAGGCGGGTACGGACGGGGAGCTGTTTTTT.

The V gene is TRBV5-6, the J gene TRBJ2-5, with TRBD2 matching over 15 bases. The DNA matches TRBJ2-7 better at its end, which makes the J call doubtful. The germline CDR1 and CDR2 sequences are SGHDT and YYEEEE. The CDR3 totals 18 residues. This chain's CDR3 is CASSHITGGLAGGYEQYF. Written as DNA, the CDR3 is TGTGCCAGCAGCCACATCACGGGGGGACTAGCGGGAGGCTACGAGCAGTACTTC.

The chain carries TRBV5-1 and TRBJ2-3; 7 bases line up with TRBD1. V shed 0 bases and J 1 base; nucleotides not matched to a gene: 2. Germline lookup yields CDR1 SGHRS and CDR2 YFSETQ. The CDR3 runs 15 residues. The CDR3 DNA reads TGCGCCAGCAGCTTGGTTCAGGGGGGCACAGATACGCAGTATTTT. Translation: CASSLVQGGTDTQYF. The full variable domain, with the rest looked up from reference TRBV5-1 and TRBJ2-3, is KAGVTQTPRYLIKTRGQQVTLSCSPISGHRSVSWYQQTPGQGLQFLFEYFSETQRNKGNFPGRFSGRQFSNSRSEMNVSTLELGDSALYLCASSLVQGGTDTQYFGPGTRLTVL.

This chain joins TRBV9 and TRBJ2-7, with D perhaps TRBD1 (5 bases). This CDR3 has 14 amino acids. The V gene's germline CDR1 is SGDLS and CDR2 YYNGEE. Trimming took off 0 bases at V and 3 bases at J, with 10 bases between the two ends. CDR3 residues: CASSVAVRDYEQYF. DNA of the CDR3: TGTGCCAGCAGCGTAGCCGTCAGGGACTACGAGCAGTACTTC. Drawing the rest from reference TRBV9 and TRBJ2-7, the complete variable domain is DSGVTQTPKHLITATGQRVTLRCSPRSGDLSVYWYQQSLDQGLQFLIQYYNGEERAKGNILERFSAQQFPDLHSELNLSSLELGDSALYFCASSVAVRDYEQYFGPGTRLTVT.

This chain uses TRBV5-5 with TRBJ2-5; the match to TRBD1 covers 7 bases. This CDR3 contains 14 residues. Germline V gene sequence: CDR1 SGHKS, CDR2 YYEKEE (reference sequence). With V trimmed by 2 bases and J by 3 bases, 4 bases remained unmatched. The CDR3 spells CASSFGTAKETQYF. CDR3 nucleotides: TGTGCCAGCAGCTTCGGGACAGCCAAAGAGACCCAGTACTTC.

This clone was seen just once. V and J are TRBV7-9 and TRBJ2-3; 9 bases agree with TRBD1. The CDR3 is made up of 13 amino acids. The germline V gene encodes CDR1 SEHNR and CDR2 FQNEAQ (reference sequence). The junction had 2 bases not matched to a gene; V was cut back by 8 bases and J by 2 bases. The CDR3 DNA reads TGTGCCAGCGGGACAGGGATCACAGATACGCAGTATTTT. Translated: CASGTGITDTQYF. The variable domain in full, completed from reference TRBV7-9 and TRBJ2-3, reads DTGVSQNPRHKITKRGQNVTFRCDPISEHNRLYWYRQTLGQGPEFLTYFQNEAQLEKSRLLSDRFSAERPKGSFSTLEIQRTEQGDSAMYLCASGTGITDTQYFGPGTRLTVL.

The chain joins TRBV30 to TRBJ1-5; 8 bases agree with TRBD1. V was clipped by 4 bases and J by 2 bases; unmatched bases: 1. From germline, CDR1 is GTSNPN and CDR2 SVGIG (reference sequence). The CDR3 is 13 amino acids. The CDR3 coding sequence is TGTGCCTGGACGGGACAGGGCAATCAGCCCCAGCATTTT. It codes for CAWTGQGNQPQHF.

The rearrangement uses TRBV10-3 and TRBJ2-7, with 8 bases matching TRBD2. Germline V lookup: CDR1 ENHRY, CDR2 SYGVKD. This CDR3 region has 14 residues. The J segment lost 2 bases and the V segment lost 7 bases, leaving 7 bases of the junction unmatched. The chain's CDR3 is CAINAGGATYEQYF. In nucleotides, the CDR3 is TGTGCCATCAATGCCGGGGGGGCAACCTACGAGCAGTACTTC.

The rearrangement joins TRBV6-5 to TRBJ2-1; D call uncertain. With 2 bases removed from V and 2 bases from J, the gap between germline ends came to 10 bases. The germline CDR1 and CDR2 sequences are MNHEY and SVGAGI. The CDR3 spans 15 residues. The CDR3 region has the DNA TGTGCCAGCAGTTACGGGTTAACTCCCTACAATGAGCAGTTCTTC. The encoded protein is CASSYGLTPYNEQFF.

The chain combines TRBV2 with TRBJ1-1; no clear D. CDR3 length: 11 residues. CDR1 is SNHLY and CDR2 is FYNNEI in the germline V gene. Trimming took 1 base from V and 7 from J, leaving 4 bases between them. CDR3: CASSEGDEAFF. As DNA, the CDR3 is TGTGCCAGCAGTGAAGGGGATGAAGCTTTCTTT.

The chain links TRBV29-1 to TRBJ2-7; TRBD2 matches at 12 bases. From germline, CDR1 is SQVTM and CDR2 ANQGSEA. J gave up 0 bases and V 6 bases, and 6 bases lay outside the gene matches. The CDR3 extends over 15 amino acids. The CDR3 protein is CSVRGGLAGSYEQYF. The CDR3 nucleotides are TGCAGCGTCCGGGGGGGACTAGCGGGCTCCTACGAGCAGTACTTC.

This chain links TRBV4-1 with TRBJ2-7; D perhaps matches TRBD2 (5 bases). V lost 4 bases and J 0 bases, leaving 7 bases between the germline ends. Germline V lookup: CDR1 MGHRA, CDR2 YSYEKL. There are 13 residues in the CDR3. Here the CDR3 DNA reads TGCGCCAGCAGCCCGGGGATCTCCTACGAGCAGTACTTC. Its translation: CASSPGISYEQYF.

In its sample, this clone was seen once. The genes are TRBV7-9 and TRBJ2-2; D call uncertain. CDR3 length: 14 amino acids. The V gene's germline CDR1 is SEHNR and CDR2 FQNEAQ (reference sequence). Trimming removed 3 bases at V and 6 bases at J, with 11 bases between. CDR3 region: CASSFSFLAGELFF. The CDR3 bases are TGTGCCAGCAGCTTCAGTTTTCTGGCCGGGGAGCTGTTTTTT. The whole variable domain, remainder taken from reference TRBV7-9 and TRBJ2-2, is DTGVSQNPRHKITKRGQNVTFRCDPISEHNRLYWYRQTLGQGPEFLTYFQNEAQLEKSRLLSDRFSAERPKGSFSTLEIQRTEQGDSAMYLCASSFSFLAGELFFGEGSRLTVL.

The CDR3 sequence is CASRAGGPINEQFF. The CDR3 bases are TGCGCCAGCAGAGCGGGAGGGCCCATCAATGAGCAGTTCTTC. The chain joins TRBV10-1 to TRBJ2-1; 10 bases agree with TRBD2. This CDR3 is 14 amino acids long. CDR1 is WNHNN and CDR2 is SYGVQD in the germline V gene (reference sequence). V lost 6 bases, J lost 6 bases, and 5 bases stayed unmatched.

V gene TRBV30 combines with J gene TRBJ2-5; D unclear. The DNA end lines up better with TRBJ2-7; the J call may be wrong. CDR1 and CDR2 from the germline V gene are GTSNPN and SVGIG (reference sequence). CDR3 length: 12 amino acids. Here the CDR3 DNA reads TGTGCCTGGAGTCGCGGTGCGGACGAGCAGTACTTC. It specifies CAWSRGADEQYF.

The chain links TRBV6-5 to TRBJ1-5; D is undetermined. There are 15 residues in the CDR3. The germline gives CDR1 MNHEY, CDR2 SVGAGI. With 5 bases removed from V and 3 bases from J, the gap between germline ends came to 14 bases. The CDR3 loop is CASSAGRLPNQPQHF. The CDR3 DNA is TGTGCCAGCAGTGCTGGGCGCCTCCCCAATCAGCCCCAGCATTTT.

The rearrangement uses TRBV11-3 and TRBJ2-2, with 9 bases matching TRBD1. The ends lost 1 base at V and 2 bases at J; junction bases unmatched: 5. Germline lookup yields CDR1 SGHNT and CDR2 YENEEA. This CDR3 comprises 17 residues. CDR3 sequence reads: CASSLGTGQGNTGELFF. As DNA, the CDR3 is TGTGCCAGCAGCTTAGGAACGGGACAGGGAAACACCGGGGAGCTGTTTTTT. Using reference TRBV11-3 and TRBJ2-2 for the parts outside the CDR3, the full variable domain is EAGVVQSPRYKIIEKKQPVAFWCNPISGHNTLYWYLQNLGQGPELLIRYENEEAVDDSQLPKDRFSAERLKGVDSTLKIQPAELGDSAVYLCASSLGTGQGNTGELFFGEGSRLTVL.

This clone showed up just once. CDR3 region: CASRAPGLTDTQYF. Here the CDR3 DNA reads TGCGCCAGCAGGGCTCCGGGTCTCACAGATACGCAGTATTTT. V gene TRBV5-1 combines with J gene TRBJ2-3; D unresolved. The CDR3 runs 14 residues. Trimming stripped 5 bases from V and 2 bases from J, with 12 bases between. Germline V gives CDR1 SGHRS, CDR2 YFSETQ.

The V call is TRBV11-3, the J call TRBJ1-1; TRBD1 might be the D (6 bases). This CDR3 comprises 15 residues. Trimming took off 5 bases at V and 6 bases at J, with 19 bases between the two ends. Looked up from germline, CDR1 is SGHNT and CDR2 is YENEEA. The CDR3 DNA follows: TGTGCCAGCAGCCCCCAACAGGGATGGAGTGCTGAAGCTTTCTTT. Translation: CASSPQQGWSAEAFF.

This rearrangement joins TRBV25-1 to TRBJ2-2; 9 nucleotides line up with TRBD2. After removal of 6 bases from V and 3 bases from J, the junction contained 11 bases not matched to a gene. CDR1 is MGHDK, CDR2 SYGVNS, per germline. The CDR3 extends over 17 amino acids. The CDR3 nucleotides read TGTGCCAGCAGCCCTCAGGAGGCGGGAGGGTACACCGGGGAGCTGTTTTTT. This codes for CASSPQEAGGYTGELFF.

This chain joins TRBV11-3 and TRBJ1-1, with D possibly being TRBD1 (6 bases). The V end lost 2 bases, the J end lost 1 base, and 14 bases lay between the germline ends. The CDR3 sequence is 16 residues long. Germline loops: CDR1 SGHNT, CDR2 YENEEA. CDR3 coding DNA: TGTGCCAGCAGCTTACGTTGGGGGCTAGAGAACACTGAAGCTTTCTTT. Protein: CASSLRWGLENTEAFF.

The genes are TRBV7-9 and TRBJ1-2; TRBD1 matches at 7 bases. The CDR3 has 16 amino acids. Trimming cost V 5 bases and J 6 bases; bases outside gene matches: 15. In germline, CDR1 is SEHNR, CDR2 FQNEAQ (reference sequence). Here the CDR3 DNA reads TGTGCCAGCAGCCCCCAGGGGGGAGGAAATTATCATGGCTACACCTTC. Translating it yields CASSPQGGGNYHGYTF.

The chain employs TRBV5-4 and TRBJ2-7, with 9 nucleotides matching TRBD1. Looked up from germline, CDR1 is SGHNT and CDR2 is YYREEE (reference sequence). This CDR3 contains 15 residues. J gave up 5 bases and V 5 bases, and 11 bases lay outside the gene matches. The CDR3 loop is CASRSWDRVNHEQYF. In DNA form, the CDR3 reads TGTGCCAGCAGGTCTTGGGACAGGGTAAATCACGAGCAGTACTTC.

With regard to this clone: The junction departs from germline at one end; a sequencing error may be responsible. The chain is built from TRBV10-3 and TRBJ2-7; D possibly uses TRBD1 or TRBD2 (5 bases each). Germline V gives CDR1 ENHRY, CDR2 SYGVKD. The CDR3 length is 13 residues. In nucleotides, the CDR3 is TGTGCCAGCAGTTATGGGGGTGGCTACGAGCAGTACTTC. Residues: CASSYGGGYEQYF.

The J gene is TRBJ2-7, the V gene TRBV19, with 14 bases matching TRBD2. Per the germline V gene, CDR1 is LNHDA and CDR2 is SQIVND (reference sequence). The CDR3 runs 16 residues. V lost 3 bases and J lost 7; bases outside the gene matches: 8. CDR3 amino acids: CASSIGLAGGSKEQYF. The DNA of the CDR3 is TGTGCCAGTAGTATCGGACTAGCGGGAGGATCTAAAGAGCAGTACTTC.